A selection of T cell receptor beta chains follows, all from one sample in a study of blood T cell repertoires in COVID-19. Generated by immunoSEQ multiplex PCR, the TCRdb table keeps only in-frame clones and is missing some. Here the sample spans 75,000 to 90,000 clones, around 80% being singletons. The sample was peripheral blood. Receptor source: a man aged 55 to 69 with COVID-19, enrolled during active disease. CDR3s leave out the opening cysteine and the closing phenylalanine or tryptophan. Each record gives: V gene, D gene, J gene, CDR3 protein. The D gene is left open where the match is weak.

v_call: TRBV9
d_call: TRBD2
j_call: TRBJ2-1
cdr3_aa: ASSAVSGGQNEQF

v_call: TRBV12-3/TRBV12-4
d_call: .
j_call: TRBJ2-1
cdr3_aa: ASSNEGNEQF

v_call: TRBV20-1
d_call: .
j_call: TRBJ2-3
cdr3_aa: SAPITDTQY

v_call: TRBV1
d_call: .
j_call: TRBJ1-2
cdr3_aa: TSSHGLSYGYT

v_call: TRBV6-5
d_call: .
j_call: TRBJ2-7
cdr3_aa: ASSLGTNYYEQY

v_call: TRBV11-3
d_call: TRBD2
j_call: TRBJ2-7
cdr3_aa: ASSPGLAGGYYEQY

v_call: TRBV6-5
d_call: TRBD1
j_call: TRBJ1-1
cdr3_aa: ASNRGTEAF

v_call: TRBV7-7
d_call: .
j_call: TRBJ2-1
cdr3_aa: ASSLSLNNEQF

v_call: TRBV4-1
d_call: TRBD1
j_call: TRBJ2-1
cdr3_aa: ASSQVPWPGQADEQF

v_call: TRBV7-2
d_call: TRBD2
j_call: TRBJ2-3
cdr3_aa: ASRLYSGREIDTQY

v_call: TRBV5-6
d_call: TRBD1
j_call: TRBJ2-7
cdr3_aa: ASSLAGQGSYEQY

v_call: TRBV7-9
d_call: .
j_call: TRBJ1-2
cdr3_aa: ASVESNYGYT

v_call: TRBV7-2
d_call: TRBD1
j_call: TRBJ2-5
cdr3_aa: ASSQHRDRSRLETQY

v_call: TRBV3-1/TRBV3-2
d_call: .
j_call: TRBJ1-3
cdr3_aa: ASSRTGTSGNTIY

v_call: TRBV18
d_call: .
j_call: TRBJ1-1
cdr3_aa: ASSPALTFANTEAF

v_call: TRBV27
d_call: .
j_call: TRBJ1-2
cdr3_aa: ASSLISSGIYGYT

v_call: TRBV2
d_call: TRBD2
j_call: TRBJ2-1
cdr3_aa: ASRGSPGTSGGTYNEQF

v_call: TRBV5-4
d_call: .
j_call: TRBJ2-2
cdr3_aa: ASSFAAGRLNTGELF

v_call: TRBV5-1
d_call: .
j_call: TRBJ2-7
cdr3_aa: ASSQEGGVRNEQY

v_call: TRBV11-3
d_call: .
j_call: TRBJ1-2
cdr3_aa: ASSLDTENYGYT

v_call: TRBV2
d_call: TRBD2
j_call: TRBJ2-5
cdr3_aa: ASTLSGGQETQY

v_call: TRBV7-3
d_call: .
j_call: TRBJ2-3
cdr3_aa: ASSSRHPTDTQY

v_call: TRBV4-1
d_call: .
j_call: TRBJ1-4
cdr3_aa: ASSQIVLQGGEKLF

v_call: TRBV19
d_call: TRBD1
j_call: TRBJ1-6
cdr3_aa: ASSQSQGAHSPLH

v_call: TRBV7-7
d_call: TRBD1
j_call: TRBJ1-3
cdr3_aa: ASSLRGLEFSGNTIY

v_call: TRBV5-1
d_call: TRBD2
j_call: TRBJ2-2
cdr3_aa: ASRPGTSVTGELF

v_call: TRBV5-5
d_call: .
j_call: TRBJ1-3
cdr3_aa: ASSLGGHRSGNTIY

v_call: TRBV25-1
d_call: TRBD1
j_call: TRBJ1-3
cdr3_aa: ASRPGTGLGNTIY

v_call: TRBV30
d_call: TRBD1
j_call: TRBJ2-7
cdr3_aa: AWSWSGQGAYEQY

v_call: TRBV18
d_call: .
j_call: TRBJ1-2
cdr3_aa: ASSPLPDSPTTYGYT

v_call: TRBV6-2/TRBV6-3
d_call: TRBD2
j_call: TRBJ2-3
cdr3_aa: ASSYRGGGTDTQY

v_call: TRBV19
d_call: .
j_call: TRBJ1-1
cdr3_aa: ASRVRGRDTEAF

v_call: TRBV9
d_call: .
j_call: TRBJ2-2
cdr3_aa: ASSVAGTTGELF

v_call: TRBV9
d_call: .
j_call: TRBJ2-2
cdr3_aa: ASSVASGAGELF

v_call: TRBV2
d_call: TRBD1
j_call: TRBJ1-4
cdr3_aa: ASREDRGKLF

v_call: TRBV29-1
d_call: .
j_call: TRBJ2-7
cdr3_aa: SVSGLYEQY

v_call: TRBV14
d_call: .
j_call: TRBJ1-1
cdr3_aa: ASRGQPNTEAF

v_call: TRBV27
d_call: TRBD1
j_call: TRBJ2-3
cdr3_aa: ASIRTGLTDTQY

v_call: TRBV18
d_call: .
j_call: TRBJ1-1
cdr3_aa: ASSLNDRRTEAF

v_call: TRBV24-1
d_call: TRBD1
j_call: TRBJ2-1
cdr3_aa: ATSGATGDMSYNEQF

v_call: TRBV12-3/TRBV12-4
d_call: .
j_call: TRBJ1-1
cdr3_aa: ASSLGLAEAF

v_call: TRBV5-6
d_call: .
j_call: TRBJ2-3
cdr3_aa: ASSLTPSTDTQY

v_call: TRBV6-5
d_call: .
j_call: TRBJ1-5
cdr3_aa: ASSPIGQPQH

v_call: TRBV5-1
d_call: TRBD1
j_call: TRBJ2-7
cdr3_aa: ASRYGTGVYEQY

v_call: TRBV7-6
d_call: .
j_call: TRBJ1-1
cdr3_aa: ASSFGGHMNTEAF

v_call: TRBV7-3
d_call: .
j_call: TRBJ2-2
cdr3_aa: ASSPPGVGAANTGELF

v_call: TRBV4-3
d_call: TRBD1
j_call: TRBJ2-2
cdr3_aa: ASSQGTGSTGELF

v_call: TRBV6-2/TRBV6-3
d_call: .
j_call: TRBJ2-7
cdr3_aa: ASSSPSASSYEQY

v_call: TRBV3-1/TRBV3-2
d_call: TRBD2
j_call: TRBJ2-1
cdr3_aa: ASSQGVSGTKQF

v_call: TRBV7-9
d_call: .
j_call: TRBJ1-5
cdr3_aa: ASSLGRSNQPQH

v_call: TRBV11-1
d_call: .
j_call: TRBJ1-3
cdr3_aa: ASSQVFGGIGNTIY

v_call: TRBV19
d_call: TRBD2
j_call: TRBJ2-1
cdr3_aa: ASSIDSHHASGRADEQF

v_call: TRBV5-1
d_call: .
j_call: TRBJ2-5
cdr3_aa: ASSLELETQY

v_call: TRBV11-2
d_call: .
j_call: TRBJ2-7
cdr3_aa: ASSQEGALFYEQY

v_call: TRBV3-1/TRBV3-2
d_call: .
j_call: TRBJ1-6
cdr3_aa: ASSQGGATNSPLH